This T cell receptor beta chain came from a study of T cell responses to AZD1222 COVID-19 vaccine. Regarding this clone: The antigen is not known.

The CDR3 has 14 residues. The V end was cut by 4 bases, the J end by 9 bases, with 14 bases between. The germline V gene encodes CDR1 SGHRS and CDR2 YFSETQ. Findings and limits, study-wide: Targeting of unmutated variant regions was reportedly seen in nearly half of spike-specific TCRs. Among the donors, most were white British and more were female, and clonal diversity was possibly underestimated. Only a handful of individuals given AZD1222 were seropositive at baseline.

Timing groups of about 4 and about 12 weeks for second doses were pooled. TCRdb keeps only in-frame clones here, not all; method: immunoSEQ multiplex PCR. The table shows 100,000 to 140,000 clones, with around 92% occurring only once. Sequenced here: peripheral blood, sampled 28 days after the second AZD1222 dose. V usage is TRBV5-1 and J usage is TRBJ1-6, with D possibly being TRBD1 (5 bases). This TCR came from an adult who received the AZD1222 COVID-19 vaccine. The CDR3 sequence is CASSPQGEGSPLHF. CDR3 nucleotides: TGCGCCAGCAGCCCACAAGGGGAAGGTTCACCCCTCCACTTT.